Below, 21 T cell receptor beta chains from the same sample are listed, as sequenced in a study of cytomegalovirus exposure and HLA in healthy donors. Researchers ran the PCR with 60 Vbeta and 13 Jbeta primers. The method was immunoSEQ multiplex PCR; TCRdb's version includes in-frame clones alone and lacks a portion of them. Of 180,000 or so clones listed, about four fifths are singletons. The sequencing input was PBMCs. These receptors came from a female donor in good health and CMV-seronegative.

This chain joins TRBV6-5 and TRBJ1-2; TRBD1 might be the D (5 bases). This CDR3 comprises 13 residues. Trimming left V 5 bases short and J 6 bases short, with 13 bases between. Per the germline V gene, CDR1 is MNHEY and CDR2 is SVGAGI. Here the CDR3 reads CASSRMGRHGYTF. The CDR3 DNA reads TGTGCCAGCAGTCGTATGGGGCGGCATGGCTACACCTTC.

This clone was recorded once. The gene calls are TRBV5-4 and TRBJ1-1; D may be TRBD1 (6 bases). The germline V and J ends were trimmed by 4 bases and 6 bases, with 19 bases remaining between them. Germline assignment: CDR1 SGHNT and CDR2 YYREEE (reference sequence). The CDR3 loop spans 15 amino acids. CDR3 region: CASSPGTTLRAEAFF. As DNA, the CDR3 is TGTGCCAGCAGCCCCGGGACAACCCTCCGGGCTGAAGCTTTCTTT.

The chain joins TRBV4-1 to TRBJ1-5; TRBD1 might be the D (5 bases). Germline assignment: CDR1 MGHRA and CDR2 YSYEKL. The ends were cut back, 1 base at V and 7 bases at J, with 8 bases in the middle. This CDR3 comprises 13 residues. The CDR3 DNA follows: TGCGCCAGCAGCCAAGGGGGGGAACAGCCCCAGCATTTT. It translates to CASSQGGEQPQHF.

The chain carries TRBV4-1 and TRBJ1-6, with 10 bases identical to TRBD1. Germline CDR1 reads MGHRA; CDR2 reads YSYEKL. V trimming: 4 bases; J trimming: 8 bases; junction bases outside the gene matches: 2. The CDR3 has 14 amino acids. CDR3 loop: CASSRGQGDSPLHF. Here the CDR3 DNA reads TGCGCCAGCAGCCGAGGACAGGGGGATTCACCCCTCCACTTT.

In this sample, this clone turned up a few times. V is TRBV19 and J is TRBJ1-1; unclear D gene. This CDR3 comprises 12 residues. Trimming cost V 3 bases and J 8 bases, with 10 bases left between them. CDR1 and CDR2 (germline): LNHDA, SQIVND (reference sequence). CDR3 nucleotides: TGTGCCAGTAGTATCCGGTCGGGGGAAGCTTTCTTT. Translation gives CASSIRSGEAFF.

The V call is TRBV7-9, the J call TRBJ2-1; weak D call: TRBD2 (7 bases). CDR3 length: 15 amino acids. Deletions cut 0 bases from V and 7 bases from J, with 13 bases between. CDR1 SEHNR and CDR2 FQNEAQ come from the germline V gene (reference sequence). The DNA for the CDR3 is TGTGCCAGCAGCTTAGCGGGGGGGCGAGTGAATGAGCAGTTCTTC. Amino acids: CASSLAGGRVNEQFF.

This chain links TRBV4-1 with TRBJ2-7, with 7 bases aligning to TRBD1. This CDR3 is 14 amino acids long. V shed 2 bases, J shed 1 base, and the junction held 2 bases outside the gene matches. Germline-derived CDR1 and CDR2 are MGHRA and YSYEKL. DNA of the CDR3: TGCGCCAGCAGCCAAAACAGGGGATCCTACGAGCAGTACTTC. It yields the protein CASSQNRGSYEQYF.

V usage is TRBV5-5 and J usage is TRBJ1-6; D is ambiguous. The germline V gene has CDR1 SGHKS and CDR2 YYEKEE (reference sequence). With 0 bases removed from V and 6 bases from J, the gap between germline ends came to 7 bases. This CDR3 is 14 amino acids long. The CDR3 here is CASSLGHINSPLHF. CDR3 bases: TGTGCCAGCAGCTTGGGACACATTAATTCACCCCTCCACTTT.

The chain employs TRBV5-3 and TRBJ2-3, with 13 bases that match TRBD2. TRBV5-3 has ORF status, its function being uncertain. The CDR3 spans 17 residues. Losses at the gene ends were 4 bases for V and 0 bases for J; bases not matched to a gene: 5. CDR3 sequence: CARSRRGLAGSTDTQYF. CDR3 DNA sequence: TGTGCCAGAAGCCGACGGGGACTAGCGGGGAGCACAGATACGCAGTATTTT.

The chain uses TRBV9 and TRBJ2-7; TRBD1 aligns across 9 bases. CDR3 length: 15 amino acids. Trimming took 0 bases from V and 3 from J; bases not matched to a gene: 4. Per the germline V gene, CDR1 is SGDLS and CDR2 is YYNGEE. DNA of the CDR3: TGTGCCAGCAGCGTAGAGGGACAGGGAGACTACGAGCAGTACTTC. Protein product: CASSVEGQGDYEQYF.

This clone was detected only once. The chain uses TRBV4-1 and TRBJ1-5; 7 bases match TRBD1. Germline values: CDR1 MGHRA, CDR2 YSYEKL. J lost 6 bases, V lost 1 base, and 6 bases had no gene match. The CDR3 is 15 amino acids. CDR3 loop: CASSQGDRAVQPQHF. Here the CDR3 DNA reads TGCGCCAGCAGCCAAGGTGACAGGGCCGTTCAGCCCCAGCATTTT.

The rearrangement links TRBV29-1 to TRBJ2-7, with 11 bases lining up with TRBD2. This CDR3 has 13 amino acids. The germline CDR1 and CDR2 sequences are SQVTM and ANQGSEA. The V gene end was trimmed by 6 bases and the J gene end by 1 base; junction bases not matched to a gene: 2. CDR3 amino acids: CSVLAGESYEQYF. CDR3 bases: TGCAGCGTACTAGCGGGGGAGTCCTACGAGCAGTACTTC.

The rearrangement joins TRBV2 to TRBJ1-4; tentatively, D is TRBD1 (6 bases). The length of the CDR3 is 12 residues. Germline assignment: CDR1 SNHLY and CDR2 FYNNEI. V shed 6 bases and J shed 8 bases, with 10 bases lying between them. The CDR3 nucleotides are TGTGCCAGCAGGCGGGGGGGCGAAAAACTGTTTTTT. This sequence encodes CASRRGGEKLFF.

This chain joins TRBV5-4 and TRBJ1-4, with 10 positions matching TRBD1. The trim removed 4 bases at V and 3 bases at J, leaving 3 bases unmatched. The CDR3 is 15 residues long. Germline V gene sequence: CDR1 SGHNT, CDR2 YYREEE (reference sequence). Written as DNA, the CDR3 is TGTGCCAGCAGCAGACAGGGGGCAGCTAATGAAAAACTGTTTTTT. Its protein is CASSRQGAANEKLFF.

Here the CDR3 DNA reads TGTGCCAGCTGGTTACAGGGGAACACTGAAGCTTTCTTT. Translated, it gives CASWLQGNTEAFF. The chain employs TRBV2 and TRBJ1-1; a possible D gene is TRBD1 (6 bases). There are 13 residues in the CDR3. The germline gives CDR1 SNHLY, CDR2 FYNNEI. Trimming pared 8 bases from V and 1 base from J, leaving 11 bases between.

Only a few counts were recorded for this clone. This chain links TRBV11-3 with TRBJ2-7, with 10 bases lining up with TRBD2. Germline CDR1 and CDR2: SGHNT and YENEEA. The CDR3 spans 16 residues. The J segment lost 3 bases and the V segment lost 1 base, leaving 6 bases of the junction unmatched. The CDR3 region has the DNA TGTGCCAGCAGCTTAGTGGGTAGCGGGGGGTTCTACGAGCAGTACTTC. It encodes CASSLVGSGGFYEQYF.

The rearrangement joins TRBV19 to TRBJ1-5; D may be TRBD1 (6 bases). The CDR3 runs 14 residues. Deletions cut 3 bases from V and 5 bases from J, with 11 bases between. Per the germline V gene, CDR1 is LNHDA and CDR2 is SQIVND (reference sequence). CDR3: CASSMGQGYQPQHF. The CDR3 nucleotides read TGTGCCAGTAGTATGGGGCAGGGGTATCAGCCCCAGCATTTT.

J is TRBJ2-5 and V is TRBV9; no reliable D call. The J call may be in error: the DNA end matches TRBJ2-7 better. The CDR3 is made up of 13 amino acids. Germline CDR1 is SGDLS and CDR2 is YYNGEE. CDR3 in amino acids: CASSVDPSYEQYF. CDR3 coding DNA: TGTGCCAGCAGCGTAGACCCAAGCTACGAGCAGTACTTC.

The chain uses TRBV5-1 and TRBJ2-1; D possibly corresponds to TRBD1 (6 bases). The CDR3 loop spans 14 amino acids. Trimming removed 1 base at V and 5 bases at J, with 10 bases between. Germline values: CDR1 SGHRS, CDR2 YFSETQ. This CDR3 reads CASSLPRGDNEQFF. In nucleotides, the CDR3 is TGCGCCAGCAGCTTGCCCAGGGGAGACAATGAGCAGTTCTTC.

The rearrangement uses TRBV11-3 and TRBJ1-1; 8 bases line up with TRBD1. The length of the CDR3 is 16 residues. The germline CDR1 and CDR2 sequences are SGHNT and YENEEA. J gave up 6 bases and V 2 bases, and 11 bases lay outside the gene matches. CDR3 region: CASSLPLGQGGPEAFF. The DNA of the CDR3 is TGTGCCAGCAGCTTACCCCTTGGACAGGGTGGCCCTGAAGCTTTCTTT.

V and J are TRBV5-1 and TRBJ2-3, with D maybe TRBD2 (6 bases). Germline CDR1 reads SGHRS; CDR2 reads YFSETQ. Trimming took off 4 bases at V and 3 bases at J, with 15 bases between the two ends. The CDR3 contains 15 residues. The CDR3 loop is CASSVAGRQTDTQYF. As DNA, the CDR3 is TGCGCCAGCAGCGTGGCAGGGAGGCAGACAGATACGCAGTATTTT.